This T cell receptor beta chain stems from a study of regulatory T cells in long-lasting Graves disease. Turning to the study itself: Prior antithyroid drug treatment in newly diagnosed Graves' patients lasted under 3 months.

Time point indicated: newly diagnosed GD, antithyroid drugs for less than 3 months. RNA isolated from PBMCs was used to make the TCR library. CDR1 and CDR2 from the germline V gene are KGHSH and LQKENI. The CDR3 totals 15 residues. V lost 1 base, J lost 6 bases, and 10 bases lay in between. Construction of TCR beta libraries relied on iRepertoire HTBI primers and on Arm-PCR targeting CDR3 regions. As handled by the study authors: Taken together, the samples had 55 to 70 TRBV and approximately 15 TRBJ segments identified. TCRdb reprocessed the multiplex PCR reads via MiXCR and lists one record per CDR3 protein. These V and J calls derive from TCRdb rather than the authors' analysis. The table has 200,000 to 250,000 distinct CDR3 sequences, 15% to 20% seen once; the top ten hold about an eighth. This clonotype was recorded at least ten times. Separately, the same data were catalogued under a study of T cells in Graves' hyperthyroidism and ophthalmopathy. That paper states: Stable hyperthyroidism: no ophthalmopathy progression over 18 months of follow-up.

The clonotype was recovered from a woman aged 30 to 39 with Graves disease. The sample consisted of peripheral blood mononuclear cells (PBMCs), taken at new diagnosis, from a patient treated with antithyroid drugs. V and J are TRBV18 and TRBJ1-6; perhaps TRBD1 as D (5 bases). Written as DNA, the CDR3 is TGTGCCAGCTCACCACGGGGCGGGGCTAATTCACCCCTCCACTTT. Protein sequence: CASSPRGGANSPLHF.